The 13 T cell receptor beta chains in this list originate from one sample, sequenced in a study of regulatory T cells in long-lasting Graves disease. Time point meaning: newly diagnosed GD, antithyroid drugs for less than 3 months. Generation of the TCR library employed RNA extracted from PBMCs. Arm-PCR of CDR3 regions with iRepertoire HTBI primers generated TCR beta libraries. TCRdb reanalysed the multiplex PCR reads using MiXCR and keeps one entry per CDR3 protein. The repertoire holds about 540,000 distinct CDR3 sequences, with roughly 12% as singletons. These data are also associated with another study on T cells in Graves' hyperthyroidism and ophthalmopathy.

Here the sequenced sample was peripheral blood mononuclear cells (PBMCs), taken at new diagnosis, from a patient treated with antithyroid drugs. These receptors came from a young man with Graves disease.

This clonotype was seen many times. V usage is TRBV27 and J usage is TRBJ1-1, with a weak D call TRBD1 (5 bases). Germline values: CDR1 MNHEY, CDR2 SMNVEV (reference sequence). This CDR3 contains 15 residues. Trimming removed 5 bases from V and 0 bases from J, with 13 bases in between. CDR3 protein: CASSQPTDLNTEAFF. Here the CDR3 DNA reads TGTGCCAGCAGTCAACCGACAGATCTGAACACTGAAGCTTTCTTT.

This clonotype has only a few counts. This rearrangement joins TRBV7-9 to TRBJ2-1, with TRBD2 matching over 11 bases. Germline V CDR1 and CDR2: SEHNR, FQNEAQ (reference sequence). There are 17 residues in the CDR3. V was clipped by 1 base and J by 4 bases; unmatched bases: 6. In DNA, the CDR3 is TGTGCCAGCAGCTTAGGGACTAGCGGGCCTACTTACAATGAGCAGTTCTTC. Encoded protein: CASSLGTSGPTYNEQFF.

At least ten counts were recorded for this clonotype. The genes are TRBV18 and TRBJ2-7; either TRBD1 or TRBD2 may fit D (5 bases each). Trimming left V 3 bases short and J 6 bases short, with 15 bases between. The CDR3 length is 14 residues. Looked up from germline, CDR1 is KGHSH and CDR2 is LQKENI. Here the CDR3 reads CASSPPGRSPEQYF. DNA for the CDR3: TGTGCCAGCTCACCCCCGGGACGGAGTCCCGAGCAGTACTTC. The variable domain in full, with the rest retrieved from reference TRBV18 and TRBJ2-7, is NAGVMQNPRHLVRRRGQEARLRCSPMKGHSHVYWYRQLPEEGLKFMVYLQKENIIDESGMPKERFSAEFPKEGPSILRIQQVVRGDSAAYFCASSPPGRSPEQYFGPGTRLTVT.

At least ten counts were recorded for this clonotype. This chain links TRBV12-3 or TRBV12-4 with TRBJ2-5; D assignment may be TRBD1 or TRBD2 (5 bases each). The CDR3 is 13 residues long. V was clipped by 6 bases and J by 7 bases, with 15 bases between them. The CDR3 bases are TGTGCCAGCAGGTCTACTTGGGGGACGACCCAGTACTTC. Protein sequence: CASRSTWGTTQYF.

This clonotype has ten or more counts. The DNA for the CDR3 is TGTGCCATCAGTGTATTAGGGACAGAGTACAATGAGCAGTTCTTC. Its protein product is CAISVLGTEYNEQFF. The chain joins TRBV10-3 to TRBJ2-1; TRBD1 matches 7 bases. This CDR3 region has 15 residues. V gave up 4 bases and J gave up 4 bases; unmatched junction bases: 7. Germline lookup yields CDR1 ENHRY and CDR2 SYGVKD.

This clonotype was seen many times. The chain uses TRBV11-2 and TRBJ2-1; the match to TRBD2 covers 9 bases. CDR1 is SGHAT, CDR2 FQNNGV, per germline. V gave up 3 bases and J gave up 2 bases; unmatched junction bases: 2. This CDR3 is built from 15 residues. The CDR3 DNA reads TGTGCCAGCAGCTTCCTAGCGGGGCCCTACAATGAGCAGTTCTTC. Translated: CASSFLAGPYNEQFF. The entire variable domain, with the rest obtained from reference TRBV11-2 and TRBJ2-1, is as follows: EAGVAQSPRYKIIEKRQSVAFWCNPISGHATLYWYQQILGQGPKLLIQFQNNGVVDDSQLPKDRFSAERLKGVDSTLKIQPAKLEDSAVYLCASSFLAGPYNEQFFGPGTRLTVL.

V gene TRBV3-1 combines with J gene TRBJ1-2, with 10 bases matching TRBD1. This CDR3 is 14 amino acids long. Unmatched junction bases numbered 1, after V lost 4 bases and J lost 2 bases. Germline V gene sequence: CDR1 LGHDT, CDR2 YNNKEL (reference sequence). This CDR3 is CASSRQGANYGYTF. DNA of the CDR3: TGTGCCAGCAGCCGACAGGGGGCAAACTATGGCTACACCTTC.

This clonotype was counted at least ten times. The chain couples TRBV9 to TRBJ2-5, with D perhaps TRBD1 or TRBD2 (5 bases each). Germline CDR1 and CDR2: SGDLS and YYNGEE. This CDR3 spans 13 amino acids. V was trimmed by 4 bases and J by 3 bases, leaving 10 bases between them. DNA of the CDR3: TGTGCCAGCAGCAACGGGGCAGAAGAGACCCAGTACTTC. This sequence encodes CASSNGAEETQYF.

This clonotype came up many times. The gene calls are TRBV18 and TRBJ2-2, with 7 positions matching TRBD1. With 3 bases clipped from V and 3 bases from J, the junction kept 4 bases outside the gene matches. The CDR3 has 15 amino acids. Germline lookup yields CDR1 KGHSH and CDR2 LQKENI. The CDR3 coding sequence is TGTGCCAGCTCACCCCGACAGGGCTACACCGGGGAGCTGTTTTTT. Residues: CASSPRQGYTGELFF.

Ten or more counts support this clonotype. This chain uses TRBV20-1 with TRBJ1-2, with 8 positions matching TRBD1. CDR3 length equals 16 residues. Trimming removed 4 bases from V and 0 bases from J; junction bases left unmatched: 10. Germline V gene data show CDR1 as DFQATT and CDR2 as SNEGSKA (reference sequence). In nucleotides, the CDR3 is TGCAGTGCTATAGACAGGGGCACCTCAGCTAACTATGGCTACACCTTC. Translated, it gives CSAIDRGTSANYGYTF.

The CDR3 DNA sequence: TGCAGTGCTAGACCTCTCGCGGGAGATTTCACAGATACGCAGTATTTT. This sequence encodes CSARPLAGDFTDTQYF. V and J are TRBV20-1 and TRBJ2-3; 7 nucleotides line up with TRBD2. V gave up 2 bases and J gave up 2 bases; unmatched junction bases: 10. CDR3 size: 16 residues. CDR1 is DFQATT and CDR2 is SNEGSKA in the germline V gene (reference sequence).

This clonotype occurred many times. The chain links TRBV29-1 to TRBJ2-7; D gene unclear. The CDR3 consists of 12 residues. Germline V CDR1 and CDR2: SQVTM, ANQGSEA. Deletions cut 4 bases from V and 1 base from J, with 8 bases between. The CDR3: CSVVVPSYEQYF. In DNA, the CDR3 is TGCAGCGTTGTGGTCCCATCCTACGAGCAGTACTTC.

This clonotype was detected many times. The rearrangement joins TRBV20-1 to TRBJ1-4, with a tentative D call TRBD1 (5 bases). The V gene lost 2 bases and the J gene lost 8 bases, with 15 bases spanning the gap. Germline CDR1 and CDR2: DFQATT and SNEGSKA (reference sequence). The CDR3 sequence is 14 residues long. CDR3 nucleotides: TGCAGTGCTAGACCAAACGGGGGGGAGGAAAAACTGTTTTTT. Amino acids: CSARPNGGEEKLFF.